This T cell receptor (beta chain) was identified in a study of T-cell memory formation after mild COVID-19 (dated by TCRdb to the early 2020s). Some background on the complete study: TCR sequence clusters from the two donors were found to be largely donor specific. In a couple of donors, T-cell clones that expanded and contracted after mild COVID-19 were tracked by sequencing TCRalpha and TCRbeta repertoires over time. The cohort was made up of two young adult volunteers, one female and one male, who were previously healthy.

The trim is 4 bases for V and 0 bases for J, with a gap of 12 bases between the germline ends. According to the germline V gene, CDR1 reads SGDLS and CDR2 reads YYNGEE. The CDR3 has 15 amino acids, counting the end cysteine and phenylalanine. The read is trimmed to its CDR3 DNA, 45 bases read in frame from base 1. This sample was sequenced with an Illumina NovaSeq 6000. TCRalpha and TCRbeta cDNA libraries were built by 5'RACE with constant-segment primers, adding sample barcodes and unique molecular identifiers. Trizol reagent was used to extract RNA from every sample. Library amplification was performed in two PCR steps, and a second sample barcode and Illumina TruSeq adapters were introduced in the second step. Sequencing of libraries was performed on an Illumina NovaSeq with 2 x 150 bp paired-end reads. From the authors' description of their analysis: With migec v1.2.7, reads were demultiplexed and then collapsed into UMI-guided consensus sequences. Using mixcr v2.1.11, UMI consensuses were aligned to TRA and TRB V and J templates and then assembled into clonotypes. A clonotype was counted as expanded or contracted only if both edgeR and NoisET called the change significant, with noise models trained on biological replicates. For edgeR calls, a false discovery rate-adjusted p below 0.01 and a log2 fold-change threshold of 1 were applied. As an exploratory analysis of dynamics, max-normalized trajectories of the 1000 most abundant clonotypes were examined with PCA combined with hierarchical clustering. Each responding clone was given a CD4 or CD8 phenotype based on the CD4+ and CD8+ repertoires, which had been sequenced separately. In-frame beta chains were kept once TCRdb had trimmed the public reads at Q25 with fastp and called clones with MiXCR. CDR3 protein sequences are deduplicated, and each keeps its most common genes and DNA. The V and J calls and clone size are TCRdb's, not the authors'. The sample profile shows about 160,000 distinct CDR3 sequences; roughly 28% of them were found once. The leading ten clones occupy around 11% of the sample.

Beyond this particular receptor, the publication reports: Clones that contracted from day 15 to 85 showed balanced CD4/CD8 phenotypes, whereas a second wave of clones that expanded from day 15 to 37 leaned towards CD4+. Some responding clones were detected in pre-infection memory, which suggested that pre-existing cross-reactive memory T cells had joined the SARS-CoV-2 response. Whether the second-wave clones peaking on day 37 were SARS-CoV-2 specific was not confirmed. The study covered only a couple of mild cases, and larger cohorts including severe cases with pre-infection samples were considered necessary. Contracting CD4+ clones were found mainly in CM and EM memory subsets, while CD8+ clones were enriched in EMRA.

Ficoll-Paque density gradient centrifugation was used to isolate PBMCs. Points on this clonotype: The clone's antigen remains unknown. One base away there is no much larger clone; base qualities are not given.

The chain is made from TRBV9 and TRBJ2-3; TRBD1 is possibly the D segment (6 matching bases). The source of this sequence is an adult woman who had mild COVID-19 (a few samples of this study predate the infection). The sample titles of this study are shuffled in the database, so cell type and time point are left out; the donor was told from shared clones. The sample consisted of PBMCs or a T cell subset sorted from them (not recorded which). CDR3 sequence: CASSTTGSSTDTQYF. The sequence in DNA is TGTGCCAGCAGCACGACAGGTTCTAGCACAGATACGCAGTATTTT.